What follows are 10 T cell receptor beta chains derived from one specimen sequenced in a study of blood T cell repertoires in COVID-19. Profiling relied on immunoSEQ multiplex PCR, and the TCRdb table lists in-frame clones only, not all of them. The profile shows 270,000 or so clones, approximately 77% of them singletons. The sequencing input was peripheral blood. These receptors were obtained from a woman aged 18-30 years with acute or convalescent COVID-19.

V gene TRBV28 combines with J gene TRBJ2-7; TRBD2 aligns across 14 bases. The CDR3 has 16 residues. Germline V CDR1 and CDR2: MDHEN, SYDVKM. V shed 7 bases and J 4 bases; nucleotides not matched to a gene: 9. The CDR3 reads CASTLGGTSGRYEQYF. As DNA, the CDR3 is TGTGCCAGCACCTTAGGTGGGACTAGCGGGAGATACGAGCAGTACTTC.

The chain links TRBV3-1 (or the pseudogene TRBV3-2) to TRBJ2-2; 8 bases match TRBD2. The V segment lost 4 bases and the J segment 4 bases; nucleotides outside the gene matches: 2. The germline gives CDR1 LGHDT, CDR2 YNNKEL (reference sequence). The CDR3 consists of 14 residues. CDR3 protein: CASSRLALTGELFF. The DNA for the CDR3 is TGTGCCAGCAGCCGACTAGCGCTCACCGGGGAGCTGTTTTTT.

This clone turned up a few times. The chain uses TRBV7-4 and TRBJ2-5, with 8 bases aligning to TRBD1. The CDR3 extends over 18 amino acids. The germline V gene has CDR1 SGHVT and CDR2 SQSDAQ. The trim removed 5 bases at V and 0 bases at J, leaving 14 bases unmatched. In nucleotides, the CDR3 is TGTGCCAGCAGCCGTCATAAACGGACAGGGAGGAACCAAGAGACCCAGTACTTC. Translated: CASSRHKRTGRNQETQYF.

Only a few counts were recorded for this clone. CDR3 sequence: CASSYSAEAFF. In DNA, the CDR3 is TGTGCCAGCAGTTACTCCGCTGAAGCTTTCTTT. J is TRBJ1-1 and V is TRBV6-2 or TRBV6-3; D gene uncertain. Germline V CDR1 and CDR2: MNHEY, SVGEGT. The ends were cut back, 0 bases at V and 6 bases at J, with 2 bases in the middle. The CDR3 length is 11 residues.

The J gene is TRBJ2-7, the V gene TRBV6-2 or TRBV6-3; 9 bases agree with TRBD2. The CDR3 totals 18 residues. Germline CDR1 MNHEY, CDR2 SVGEGT. V dropped 2 bases and J dropped 2; count of bases not matched to a gene: 13. CDR3 loop: CASSYAALAGTMAYEQYF. The CDR3 nucleotides are TGTGCCAGCAGTTACGCGGCGCTAGCGGGAACAATGGCCTACGAGCAGTACTTC.

This rearrangement joins TRBV7-2 to TRBJ1-4; 7 bases match TRBD1. The germline V gene encodes CDR1 SGHTA and CDR2 FQGNSA. The CDR3 loop spans 17 amino acids. V gave up 2 bases and J gave up 6 bases; unmatched junction bases: 12. CDR3 nucleotides: TGTGCCAGCAGCTTAAAGGCCAGTACAGGGGATCATGAAAAACTGTTTTTT. Translated, it gives CASSLKASTGDHEKLFF.

This CDR3 is CASSTSGTGNFEAFF. The CDR3 bases are TGTGCCAGCTCAACGTCCGGGACAGGCAATTTTGAAGCTTTCTTT. The V call is TRBV18, the J call TRBJ1-1; 8 bases align to TRBD1. Germline V CDR1 and CDR2: KGHSH, LQKENI. This CDR3 has 15 residues. Unmatched junction bases numbered 12, after V lost 5 bases and J lost 7 bases.

CDR3 loop: CASSPRRTLTGELFF. The CDR3 bases are TGTGCCAGCTCACCCCGAAGGACTCTAACCGGGGAGCTGTTTTTT. The chain joins TRBV18 to TRBJ2-2, with a weak D call TRBD2 (5 bases). The CDR3 runs to 15 residues. CDR1 and CDR2 from the germline V gene are KGHSH and LQKENI. The V gene lost 3 bases and the J gene lost 5 bases, with 13 bases spanning the gap.

CDR3 region: CASTGLAGGPRTGELFF. The CDR3 region has the DNA TGTGCCAGCACCGGACTAGCGGGAGGGCCTCGGACCGGGGAGCTGTTTTTT. V is TRBV2 and J is TRBJ2-2; 15 bases agree with TRBD2. V dropped 7 bases and J dropped 5; count of bases not matched to a gene: 8. The CDR3 contains 17 residues. Looked up from germline, CDR1 is SNHLY and CDR2 is FYNNEI. Filled out from reference TRBV2 and TRBJ2-2, the complete variable domain reads EPEVTQTPSHQVTQMGQEVILRCVPISNHLYFYWYRQILGQKVEFLVSFYNNEISEKSEIFDDQFSVERPDGSNFTLKIRSTKLEDSAMYFCASTGLAGGPRTGELFFGEGSRLTVL.

The genes are TRBV15 and TRBJ2-7; 7 bases fit TRBD1. With V trimmed by 8 bases and J by 4 bases, 8 bases remained unmatched. CDR1 and CDR2 (germline): LNHNV, YYDKDF (reference sequence). CDR3 length: 13 amino acids. The CDR3 DNA sequence: TGTGCCACCCGCGACAGGGCCCAGTACGAGCAGTACTTC. Its translation is CATRDRAQYEQYF.